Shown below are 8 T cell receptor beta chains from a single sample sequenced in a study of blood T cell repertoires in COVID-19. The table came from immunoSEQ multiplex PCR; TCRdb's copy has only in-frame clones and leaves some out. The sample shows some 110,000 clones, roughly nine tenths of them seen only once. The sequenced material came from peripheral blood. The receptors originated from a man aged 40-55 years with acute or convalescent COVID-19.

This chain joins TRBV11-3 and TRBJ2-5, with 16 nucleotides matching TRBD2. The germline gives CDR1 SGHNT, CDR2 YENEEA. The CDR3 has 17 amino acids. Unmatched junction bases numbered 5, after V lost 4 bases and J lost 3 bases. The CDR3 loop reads CASSSGTSGGAEETQYF. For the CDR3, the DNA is TGTGCCAGCAGCTCCGGGACTAGCGGGGGGGCGGAAGAGACCCAGTACTTC.

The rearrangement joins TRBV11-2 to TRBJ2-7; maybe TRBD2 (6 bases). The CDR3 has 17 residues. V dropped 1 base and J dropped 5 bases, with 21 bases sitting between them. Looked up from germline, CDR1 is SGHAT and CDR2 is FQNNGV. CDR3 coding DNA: TGTGCCAGCAGCTTAGTTTCGCCGGGAGTGGTGGGAAACGAGCAGTACTTC. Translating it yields CASSLVSPGVVGNEQYF.

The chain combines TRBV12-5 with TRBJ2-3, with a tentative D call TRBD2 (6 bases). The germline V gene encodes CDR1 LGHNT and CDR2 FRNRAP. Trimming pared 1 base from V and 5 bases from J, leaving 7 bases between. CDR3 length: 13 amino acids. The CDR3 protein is CASGLGGVDTQYF. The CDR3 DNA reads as TGTGCTAGTGGTTTGGGGGGGGTAGATACGCAGTATTTT.

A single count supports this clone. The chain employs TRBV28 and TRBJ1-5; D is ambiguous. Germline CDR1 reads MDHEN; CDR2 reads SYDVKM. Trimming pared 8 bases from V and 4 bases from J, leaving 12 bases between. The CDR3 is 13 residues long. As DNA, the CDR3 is TGTGCCAGCCGCAGGATTCCGAATCAGCCCCAGCATTTT. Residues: CASRRIPNQPQHF. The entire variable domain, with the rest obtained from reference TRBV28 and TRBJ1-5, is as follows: DVKVTQSSRYLVKRTGEKVFLECVQDMDHENMFWYRQDPGLGLRLIYFSYDVKMKEKGDIPEGYSVSREKKERFSLILESASTNQTSMYLCASRRIPNQPQHFGDGTRLSIL.

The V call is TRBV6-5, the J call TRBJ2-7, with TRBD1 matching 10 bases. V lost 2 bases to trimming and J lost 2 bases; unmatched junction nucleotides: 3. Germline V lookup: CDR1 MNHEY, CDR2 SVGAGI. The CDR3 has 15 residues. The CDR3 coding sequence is TGTGCCAGCAGTTACCCGGGACAGGGGACCTACGAGCAGTACTTC. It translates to CASSYPGQGTYEQYF.

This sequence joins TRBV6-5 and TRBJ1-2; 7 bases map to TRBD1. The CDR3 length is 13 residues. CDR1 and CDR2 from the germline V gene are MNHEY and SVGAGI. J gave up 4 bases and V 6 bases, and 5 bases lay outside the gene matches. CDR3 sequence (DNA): TGTGCCAGCAGGCGACAGGGCTTCTATGGCTACACCTTC. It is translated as CASRRQGFYGYTF.

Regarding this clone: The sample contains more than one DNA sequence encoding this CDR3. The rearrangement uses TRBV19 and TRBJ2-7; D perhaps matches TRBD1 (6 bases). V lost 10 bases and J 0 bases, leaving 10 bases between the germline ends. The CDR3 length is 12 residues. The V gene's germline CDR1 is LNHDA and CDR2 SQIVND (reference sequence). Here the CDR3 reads CATKQGSYEQYF. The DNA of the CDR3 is TGTGCCACGAAACAGGGCTCCTACGAGCAGTACTTC.

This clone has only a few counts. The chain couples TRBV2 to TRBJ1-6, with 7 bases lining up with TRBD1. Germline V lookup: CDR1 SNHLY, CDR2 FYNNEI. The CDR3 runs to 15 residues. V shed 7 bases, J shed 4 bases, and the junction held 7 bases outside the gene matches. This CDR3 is CASTAGTAYNSPLHF. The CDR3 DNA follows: TGTGCCAGCACCGCGGGGACAGCTTATAATTCACCCCTCCACTTT. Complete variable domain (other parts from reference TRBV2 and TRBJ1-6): EPEVTQTPSHQVTQMGQEVILRCVPISNHLYFYWYRQILGQKVEFLVSFYNNEISEKSEIFDDQFSVERPDGSNFTLKIRSTKLEDSAMYFCASTAGTAYNSPLHFGNGTRLTVT.